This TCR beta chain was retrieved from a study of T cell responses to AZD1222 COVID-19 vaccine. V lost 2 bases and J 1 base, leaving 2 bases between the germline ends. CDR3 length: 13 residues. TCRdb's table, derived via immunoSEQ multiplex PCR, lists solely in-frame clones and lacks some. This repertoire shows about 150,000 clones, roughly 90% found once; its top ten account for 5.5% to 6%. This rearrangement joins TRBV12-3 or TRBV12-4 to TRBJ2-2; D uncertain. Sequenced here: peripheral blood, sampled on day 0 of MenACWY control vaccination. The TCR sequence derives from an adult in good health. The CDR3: CASSLRNTGELFF. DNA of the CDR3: TGTGCCAGCAGTTTACGGAACACCGGGGAGCTGTTTTTT.